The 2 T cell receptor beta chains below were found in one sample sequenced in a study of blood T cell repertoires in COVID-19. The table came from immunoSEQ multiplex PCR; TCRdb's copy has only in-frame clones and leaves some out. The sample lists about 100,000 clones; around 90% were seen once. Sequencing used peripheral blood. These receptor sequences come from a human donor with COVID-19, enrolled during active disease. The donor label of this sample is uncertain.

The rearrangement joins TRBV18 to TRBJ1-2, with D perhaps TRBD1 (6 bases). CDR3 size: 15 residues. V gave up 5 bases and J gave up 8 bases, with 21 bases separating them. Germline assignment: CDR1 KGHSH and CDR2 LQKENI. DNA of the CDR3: TGTGCCAGCTCAACTCGACAGGCGCCAAGGGAAGGCTACACCTTC. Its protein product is CASSTRQAPREGYTF.

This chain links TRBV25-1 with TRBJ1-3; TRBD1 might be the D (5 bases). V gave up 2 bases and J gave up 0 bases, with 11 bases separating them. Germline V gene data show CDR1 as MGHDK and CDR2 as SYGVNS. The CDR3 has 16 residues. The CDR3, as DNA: TGTGCCAGCAGTGAAAGGCAGGGCGGCTCTGGAAACACCATATATTTT. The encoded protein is CASSERQGGSGNTIYF.